This T cell receptor (beta chain) appears in the sequencing data of a study of T cell responses to AZD1222 COVID-19 vaccine. TCRdb's table, derived via immunoSEQ multiplex PCR, lists solely in-frame clones and lacks some. This table has 100,000 to 150,000 clones, 88% appearing once. Trimming shortened V by 7 bases and J by 2 bases, and 15 bases separated the two germline ends. The germline V gene encodes CDR1 MNHEY and CDR2 SMNVEV (reference sequence). CDR3 length: 14 amino acids. The source was peripheral blood, collected on day 0 of MenACWY control vaccination. The TCR comes from an adult in good health. The chain has TRBV27 and TRBJ2-7; D is uncertain. The DNA of the CDR3 is TGTGCCAGCAAGTTTGCGTCAACAACCTACGAGCAGTACTTC. Its translation is CASKFASTTYEQYF.